A single T cell receptor beta chain is shown here with its context. Losses at the gene ends were 6 bases for V and 12 bases for J; bases not matched to a gene: 9. The CDR3 contains 12 residues. In the authors' methods: By means of reference gene primer amplification, nucleated cell counts were estimated. The table came from immunoSEQ multiplex PCR; TCRdb's copy has only in-frame clones and leaves some out. That table is the source of V, J and clone size, and D and trimming were worked out from the DNA. Here the sample spans about 280,000 clones, roughly 90% being singletons. These data come from a study of blood T cell repertoires in COVID-19. On the study more broadly: Sources were T cells, B-cell-depleted T cells, or PBMCs; the material itself was cDNA or gDNA.

Cohorts were based on clinical histories the participants reported. Source material: PBMCs or T cells enriched from blood (not recorded which). This clonotype originated in a woman aged 60 to 75 who had recovered from COVID-19. V and J are TRBV12-3 or TRBV12-4 and TRBJ2-3, with 7 bases lining up with TRBD2. DNA for the CDR3: TGTGCCAGCAGGATGGGGACTACTCAACAGTATTTT. This sequence encodes CASRMGTTQQYF.